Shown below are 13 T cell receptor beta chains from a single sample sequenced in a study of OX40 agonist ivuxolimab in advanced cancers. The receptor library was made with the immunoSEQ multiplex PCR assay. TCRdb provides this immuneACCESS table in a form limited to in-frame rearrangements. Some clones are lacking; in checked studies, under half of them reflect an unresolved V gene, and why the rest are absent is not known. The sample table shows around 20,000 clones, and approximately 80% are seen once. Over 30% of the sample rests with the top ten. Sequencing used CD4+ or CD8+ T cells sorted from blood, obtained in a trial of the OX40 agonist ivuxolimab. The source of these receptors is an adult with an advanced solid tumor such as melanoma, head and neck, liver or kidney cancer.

CDR3 sequence (DNA): TGTGCCAGCACCCCCCGGGGGACACATTCACCCCTCCACTTT. This codes for CASTPRGTHSPLHF. The chain has TRBV6-1 and TRBJ1-6, with TRBD1 as a possible D gene (6 bases). The CDR3 spans 14 residues. The V gene lost 7 bases and the J gene lost 8 bases, with 15 bases spanning the gap. Germline V lookup: CDR1 MNHNS, CDR2 SASEGT.

The CDR3 region is CATGEGGYEQYF. In DNA form, the CDR3 reads TGTGCCACCGGGGAGGGCGGCTACGAGCAGTACTTC. The chain is built from TRBV15 and TRBJ2-7, with 7 bases matching TRBD2. CDR1 and CDR2 (germline): LNHNV, YYDKDF (reference sequence). The J segment lost 3 bases and the V segment lost 8 bases, leaving 4 bases of the junction unmatched. The CDR3 covers 12 residues.

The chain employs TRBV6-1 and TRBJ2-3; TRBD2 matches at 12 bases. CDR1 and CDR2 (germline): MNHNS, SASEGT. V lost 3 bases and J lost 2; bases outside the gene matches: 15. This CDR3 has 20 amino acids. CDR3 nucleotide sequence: TGTGCCAGCAGTGACCCCCCAGGGAGCCTAGCGGGGGGGCCCACAGATACGCAGTATTTT. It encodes CASSDPPGSLAGGPTDTQYF.

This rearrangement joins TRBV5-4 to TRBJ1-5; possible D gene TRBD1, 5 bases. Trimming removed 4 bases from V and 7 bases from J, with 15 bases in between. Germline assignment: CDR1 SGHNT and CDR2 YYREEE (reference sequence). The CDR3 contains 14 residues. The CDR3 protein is CASSRGGEGQPQHF. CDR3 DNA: TGTGCCAGCAGCCGCGGAGGGGAGGGCCAGCCCCAGCATTTT.

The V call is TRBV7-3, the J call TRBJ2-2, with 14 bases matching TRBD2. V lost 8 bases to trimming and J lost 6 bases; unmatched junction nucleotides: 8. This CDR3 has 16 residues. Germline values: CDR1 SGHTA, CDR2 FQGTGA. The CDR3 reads CASWGLAGVGPGELFF. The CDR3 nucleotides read TGTGCCAGCTGGGGACTAGCGGGGGTCGGTCCCGGGGAGCTGTTTTTT.

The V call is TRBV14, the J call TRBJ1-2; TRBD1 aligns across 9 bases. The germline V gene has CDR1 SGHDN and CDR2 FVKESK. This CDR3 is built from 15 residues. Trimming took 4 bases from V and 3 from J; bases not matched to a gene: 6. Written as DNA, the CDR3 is TGTGCCAGCAGCCTATGGACAGGGGTGGACTATGGCTACACCTTC. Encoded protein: CASSLWTGVDYGYTF.

The CDR3 DNA reads as TGTGCCAGCAGCCGCAAGGGACAGTCCAACTACAATGAGCAGTTCTTC. Translated, it gives CASSRKGQSNYNEQFF. The chain couples TRBV27 to TRBJ2-1, with 7 positions matching TRBD1. The CDR3 has 16 amino acids. The V and J ends lost 6 bases and 3 bases, in that order; junction bases with no gene match: 11. CDR1 and CDR2 (germline): MNHEY, SMNVEV (reference sequence).

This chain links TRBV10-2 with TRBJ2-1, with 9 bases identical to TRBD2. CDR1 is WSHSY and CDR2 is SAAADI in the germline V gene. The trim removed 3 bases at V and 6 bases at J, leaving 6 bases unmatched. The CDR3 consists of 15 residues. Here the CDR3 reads CASSDVSGSLNEQFF. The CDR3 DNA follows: TGCGCCAGCAGTGATGTTAGCGGGAGCCTCAATGAGCAGTTCTTC.

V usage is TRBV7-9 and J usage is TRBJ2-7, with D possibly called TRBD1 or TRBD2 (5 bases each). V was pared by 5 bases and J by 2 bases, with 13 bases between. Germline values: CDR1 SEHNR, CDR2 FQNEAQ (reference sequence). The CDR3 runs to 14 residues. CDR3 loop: CASSARDGPYEQYF. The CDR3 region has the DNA TGTGCCAGCAGCGCCCGGGACGGACCCTACGAGCAGTACTTC.

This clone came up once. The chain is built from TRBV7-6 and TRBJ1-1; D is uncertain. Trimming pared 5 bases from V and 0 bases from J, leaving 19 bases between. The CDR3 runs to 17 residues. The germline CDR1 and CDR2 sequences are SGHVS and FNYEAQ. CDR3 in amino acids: CASSPSDSLGMNTEAFF. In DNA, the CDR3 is TGTGCCAGCAGCCCATCGGACTCCTTAGGCATGAACACTGAAGCTTTCTTT.

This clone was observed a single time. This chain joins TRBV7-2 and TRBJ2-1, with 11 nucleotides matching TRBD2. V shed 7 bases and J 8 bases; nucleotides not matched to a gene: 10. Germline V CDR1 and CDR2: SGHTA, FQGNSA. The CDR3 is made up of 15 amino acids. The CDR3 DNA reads TGTGCCAGCACTCTACTAGCGGGAGCCAGCGATGAGCAGTTCTTC. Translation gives CASTLLAGASDEQFF.

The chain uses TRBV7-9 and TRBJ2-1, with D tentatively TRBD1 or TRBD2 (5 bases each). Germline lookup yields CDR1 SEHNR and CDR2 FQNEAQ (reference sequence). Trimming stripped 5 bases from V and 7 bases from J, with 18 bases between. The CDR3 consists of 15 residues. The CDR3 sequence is CASSLPRGEGNEQFF. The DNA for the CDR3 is TGTGCCAGCAGCCTCCCTCGGGGCGAGGGAAATGAGCAGTTCTTC.

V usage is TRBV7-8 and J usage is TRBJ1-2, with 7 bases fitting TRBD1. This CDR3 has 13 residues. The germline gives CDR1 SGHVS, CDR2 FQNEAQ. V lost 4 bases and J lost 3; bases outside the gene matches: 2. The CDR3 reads CASSSGQYYGYTF. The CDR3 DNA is TGTGCCAGCAGCTCGGGACAGTACTATGGCTACACCTTC.